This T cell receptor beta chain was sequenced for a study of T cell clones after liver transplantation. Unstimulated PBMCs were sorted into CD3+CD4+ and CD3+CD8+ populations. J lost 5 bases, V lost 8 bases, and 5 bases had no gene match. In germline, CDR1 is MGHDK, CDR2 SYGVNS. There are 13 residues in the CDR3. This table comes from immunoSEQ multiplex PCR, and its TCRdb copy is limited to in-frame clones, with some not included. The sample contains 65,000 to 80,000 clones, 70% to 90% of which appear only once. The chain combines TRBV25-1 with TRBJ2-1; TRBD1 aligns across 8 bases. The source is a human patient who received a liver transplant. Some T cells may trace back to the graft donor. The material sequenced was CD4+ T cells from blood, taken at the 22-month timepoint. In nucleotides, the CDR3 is TGTGCCAGCGGAAGACAGGGGAACAATGAGCAGTTCTTC. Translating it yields CASGRQGNNEQFF.